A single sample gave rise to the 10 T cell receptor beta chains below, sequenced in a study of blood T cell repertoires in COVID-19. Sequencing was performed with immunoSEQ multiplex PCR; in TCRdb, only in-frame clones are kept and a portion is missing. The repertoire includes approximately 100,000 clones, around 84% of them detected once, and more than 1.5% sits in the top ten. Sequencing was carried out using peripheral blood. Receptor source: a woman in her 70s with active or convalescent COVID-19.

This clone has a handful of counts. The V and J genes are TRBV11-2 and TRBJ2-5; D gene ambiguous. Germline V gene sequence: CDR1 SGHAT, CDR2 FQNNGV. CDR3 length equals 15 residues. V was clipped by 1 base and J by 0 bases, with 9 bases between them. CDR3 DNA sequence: TGTGCCAGCAGCTTAGGGGCCCCGTACCAAGAGACCCAGTACTTC. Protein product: CASSLGAPYQETQYF.

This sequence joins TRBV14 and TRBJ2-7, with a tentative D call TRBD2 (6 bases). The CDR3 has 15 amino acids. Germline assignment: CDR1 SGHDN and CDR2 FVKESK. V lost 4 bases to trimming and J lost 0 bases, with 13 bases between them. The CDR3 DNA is TGTGCCAGCAGCCCACGGGGGTCTTTCTCCTACGAGCAGTACTTC. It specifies CASSPRGSFSYEQYF.

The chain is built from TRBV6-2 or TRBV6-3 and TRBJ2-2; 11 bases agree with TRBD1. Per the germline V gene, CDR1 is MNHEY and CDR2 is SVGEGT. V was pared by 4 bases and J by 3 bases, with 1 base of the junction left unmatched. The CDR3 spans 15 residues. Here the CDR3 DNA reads TGTGCCAGCAGTTGGACAGGGGGCTACACCGGGGAGCTGTTTTTT. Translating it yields CASSWTGGYTGELFF.

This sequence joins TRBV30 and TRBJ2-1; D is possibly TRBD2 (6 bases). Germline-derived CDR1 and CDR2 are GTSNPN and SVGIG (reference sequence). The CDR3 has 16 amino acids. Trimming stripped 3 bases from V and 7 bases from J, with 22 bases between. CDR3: CAWREEGPQRWNEQFF. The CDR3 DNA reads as TGTGCCTGGAGGGAGGAGGGACCGCAAAGGTGGAATGAGCAGTTCTTC.

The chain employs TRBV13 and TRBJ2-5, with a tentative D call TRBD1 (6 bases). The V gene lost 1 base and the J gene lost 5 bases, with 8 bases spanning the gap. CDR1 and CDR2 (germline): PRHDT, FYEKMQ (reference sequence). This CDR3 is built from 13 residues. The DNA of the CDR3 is TGTGCCAGCAGCTTAGCCCAGGGGGAGACCCAGTACTTC. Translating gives CASSLAQGETQYF.

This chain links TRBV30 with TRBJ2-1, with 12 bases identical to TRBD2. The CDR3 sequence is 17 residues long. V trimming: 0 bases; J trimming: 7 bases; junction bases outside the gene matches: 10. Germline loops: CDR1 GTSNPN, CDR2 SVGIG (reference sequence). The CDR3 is CAWSVQLAGGPLNEQFF. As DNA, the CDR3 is TGTGCCTGGAGTGTACAGCTAGCGGGAGGGCCGCTGAATGAGCAGTTCTTC. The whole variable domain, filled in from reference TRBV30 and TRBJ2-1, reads SQTIHQWPATLVQPVGSPLSLECTVEGTSNPNLYWYRQAAGRGLQLLFYSVGIGQISSEVPQNLSASRPQDRQFILSSKKLLLSDSGFYLCAWSVQLAGGPLNEQFFGPGTRLTVL.

CDR3 amino acids: CASSPTTDGYTF. The CDR3 bases are TGTGCCAGCTCACCCACGACTGATGGCTACACCTTC. V is TRBV18 and J is TRBJ1-2; D not certain. The CDR3 is made up of 12 amino acids. V was trimmed by 3 bases and J by 6 bases, leaving 8 bases between them. CDR1 and CDR2 (germline): KGHSH, LQKENI.

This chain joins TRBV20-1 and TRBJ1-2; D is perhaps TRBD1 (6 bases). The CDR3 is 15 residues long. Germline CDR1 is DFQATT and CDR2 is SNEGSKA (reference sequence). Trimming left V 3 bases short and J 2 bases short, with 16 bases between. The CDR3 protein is CSASMPRGANYGYTF. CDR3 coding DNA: TGCAGTGCTAGTATGCCCCGGGGGGCCAACTATGGCTACACCTTC.

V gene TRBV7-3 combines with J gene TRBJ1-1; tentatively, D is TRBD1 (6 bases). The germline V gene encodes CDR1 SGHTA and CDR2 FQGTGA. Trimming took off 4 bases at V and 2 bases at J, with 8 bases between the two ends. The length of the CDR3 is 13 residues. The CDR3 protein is CASSSRGNTEAFF. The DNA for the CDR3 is TGTGCCAGCAGCTCCAGGGGTAACACTGAAGCTTTCTTT.

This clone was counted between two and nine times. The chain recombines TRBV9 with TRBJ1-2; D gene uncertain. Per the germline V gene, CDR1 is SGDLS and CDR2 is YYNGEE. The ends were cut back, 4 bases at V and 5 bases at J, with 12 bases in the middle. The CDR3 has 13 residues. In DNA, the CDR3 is TGTGCCAGCAGCCTCACAGTGGATTATGGCTACACCTTC. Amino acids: CASSLTVDYGYTF.